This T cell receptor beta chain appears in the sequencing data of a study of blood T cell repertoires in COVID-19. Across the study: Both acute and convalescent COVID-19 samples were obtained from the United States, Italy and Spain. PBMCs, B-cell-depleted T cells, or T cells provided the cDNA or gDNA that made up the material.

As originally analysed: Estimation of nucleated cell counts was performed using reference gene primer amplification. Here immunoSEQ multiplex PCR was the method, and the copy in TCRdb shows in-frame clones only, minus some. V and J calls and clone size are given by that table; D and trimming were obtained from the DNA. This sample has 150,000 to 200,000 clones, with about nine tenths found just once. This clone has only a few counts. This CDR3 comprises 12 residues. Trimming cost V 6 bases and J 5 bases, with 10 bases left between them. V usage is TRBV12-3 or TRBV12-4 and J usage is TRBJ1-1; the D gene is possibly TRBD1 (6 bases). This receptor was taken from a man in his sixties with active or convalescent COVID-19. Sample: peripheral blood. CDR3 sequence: CASSSGQTEAFF. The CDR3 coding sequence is TGTGCCAGCAGCTCCGGACAGACTGAAGCTTTCTTT.